This TCR beta chain is from a study of identical twins. Notes on the study in general: Conclusions rested on cross-sectional statistics rather than following the same donors. Compared with models, monozygotic twins showed more out-of-frame TCR alpha sharing.

The donor group consisted entirely of healthy Caucasians. A universal primer binding site was introduced by template switching. The final cDNA contained unique molecular identifiers. MiXCR was run by TCRdb on the 5' RACE reads, yielding one entry per CDR3 protein. The sample includes 750,000 to 950,000 distinct CDR3 sequences, around an eighth of them seen just once. Germline CDR1 reads SGHVS; CDR2 reads FQNEAQ. Unmatched junction bases numbered 4, after V lost 2 bases and J lost 2 bases. The CDR3 extends over 15 amino acids. Details on this clonotype: Antigen unknown.

A further study also used this sample, focusing on yellow fever vaccine responses in identical twins.

The sample comprised PBMCs. The clonotype was recovered from a woman younger than 35 in good health. The chain carries TRBV7-8 and TRBJ2-3; TRBD2 agrees at 7 bases. The CDR3 bases are TGTGCCAGCAGCTTATGGGGGGGTACCACAGATACGCAGTATTTT. This gives the protein CASSLWGGTTDTQYF.